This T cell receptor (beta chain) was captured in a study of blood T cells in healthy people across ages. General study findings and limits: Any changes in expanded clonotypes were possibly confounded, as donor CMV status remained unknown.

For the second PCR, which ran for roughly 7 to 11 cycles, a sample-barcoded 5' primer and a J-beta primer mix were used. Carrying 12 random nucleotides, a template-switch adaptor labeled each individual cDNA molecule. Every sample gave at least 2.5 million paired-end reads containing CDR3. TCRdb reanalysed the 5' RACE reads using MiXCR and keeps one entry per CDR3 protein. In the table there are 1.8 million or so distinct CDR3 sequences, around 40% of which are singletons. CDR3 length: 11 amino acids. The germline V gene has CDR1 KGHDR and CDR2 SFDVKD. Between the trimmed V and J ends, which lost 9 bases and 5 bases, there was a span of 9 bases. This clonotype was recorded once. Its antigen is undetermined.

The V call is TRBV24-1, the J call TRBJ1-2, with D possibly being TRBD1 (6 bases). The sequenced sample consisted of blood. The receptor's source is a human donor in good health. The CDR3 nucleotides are TGTGCCACCGGGGACACGTATGGCTACACCTTC. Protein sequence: CATGDTYGYTF.